What follows are 9 T cell receptor beta chains derived from one specimen sequenced in a study of cytomegalovirus exposure and HLA in healthy donors. Here immunoSEQ multiplex PCR was the method, and the copy in TCRdb shows in-frame clones only, minus some. The top ten hold about 1.5% of the sample, which has 50,000 to 80,000 clones, approximately 90% seen once. The source material was PBMCs. All receptors come from a woman aged 18-30 years in good health and CMV-seronegative.

The V gene is TRBV9, the J gene TRBJ2-5, with 7 bases lining up with TRBD1. Germline CDR1 and CDR2: SGDLS and YYNGEE. The CDR3 is made up of 15 amino acids. V lost 5 bases to trimming and J lost 5 bases; unmatched junction nucleotides: 12. The CDR3 sequence is CASSESTGLIETQYF. Written as DNA, the CDR3 is TGTGCCAGCAGTGAGTCGACAGGGTTAATTGAGACCCAGTACTTC. Looking up the rest from reference TRBV9 and TRBJ2-5 gives the full variable domain: DSGVTQTPKHLITATGQRVTLRCSPRSGDLSVYWYQQSLDQGLQFLIQYYNGEERAKGNILERFSAQQFPDLHSELNLSSLELGDSALYFCASSESTGLIETQYFGPGTRLLVL.

The rearrangement links TRBV6-7 to TRBJ1-5; weak D call: TRBD1 (5 bases). TRBV6-7 is an ORF, with its function uncertain. Trimming left V 2 bases short and J 0 bases short, with 26 bases between. The CDR3 consists of 21 residues. CDR3 region: CASSYPFEIPGHIYSNQPQHF. CDR3 coding DNA: TGTGCCAGCAGTTACCCATTCGAAATCCCCGGACACATCTATAGCAATCAGCCCCAGCATTTT.

The chain has TRBV30 and TRBJ1-1; D is uncertain. The ends were cut back, 2 bases at V and 1 base at J, with 8 bases in the middle. Germline CDR1 is GTSNPN and CDR2 is SVGIG (reference sequence). This CDR3 is 13 amino acids long. CDR3 loop: CAWSREGNTEAFF. For the CDR3, the DNA is TGTGCCTGGAGTCGGGAAGGGAACACTGAAGCTTTCTTT. The entire variable domain, with the rest obtained from reference TRBV30 and TRBJ1-1, is as follows: SQTIHQWPATLVQPVGSPLSLECTVEGTSNPNLYWYRQAAGRGLQLLFYSVGIGQISSEVPQNLSASRPQDRQFILSSKKLLLSDSGFYLCAWSREGNTEAFFGQGTRLTVV.

V is TRBV10-3 and J is TRBJ2-2; TRBD2 matches at 13 bases. The junction had 5 bases not matched to a gene; V was cut back by 6 bases and J by 1 base. In germline, CDR1 is ENHRY, CDR2 SYGVKD. This CDR3 has 17 amino acids. This chain's CDR3 is CAISPGLAGKNTGELFF. The CDR3 DNA reads TGTGCCATCAGCCCGGGACTAGCGGGAAAGAACACCGGGGAGCTGTTTTTT.

The rearrangement uses TRBV5-6 and TRBJ2-5; 8 nucleotides match TRBD2. CDR1 is SGHDT, CDR2 YYEEEE, per germline. Unmatched junction bases numbered 6, after V lost 4 bases and J lost 4 bases. This CDR3 comprises 14 residues. The CDR3 region has the DNA TGTGCCAGCAGCAAGGGACTAGGAGGAGAGACCCAGTACTTC. Protein sequence: CASSKGLGGETQYF.

This CDR3 is CASSVLGQGGSDTQYF. The DNA for the CDR3 is TGTGCCAGCAGCGTATTGGGACAGGGTGGCTCAGATACGCAGTATTTT. This chain joins TRBV9 and TRBJ2-3; 9 nucleotides match TRBD1. In germline, CDR1 is SGDLS, CDR2 YYNGEE. CDR3 length: 16 amino acids. V shed 1 base, J shed 4 bases, and the junction held 7 bases outside the gene matches. The full variable domain, in which reference TRBV9 and TRBJ2-3 provide the parts outside the CDR3, is DSGVTQTPKHLITATGQRVTLRCSPRSGDLSVYWYQQSLDQGLQFLIQYYNGEERAKGNILERFSAQQFPDLHSELNLSSLELGDSALYFCASSVLGQGGSDTQYFGPGTRLTVL.

This chain connects TRBV15 to TRBJ2-3, with TRBD2 identical over 11 bases. Germline loops: CDR1 LNHNV, CDR2 YYDKDF (reference sequence). V lost 0 bases and J lost 4; bases outside the gene matches: 15. The CDR3 spans 20 residues. For the CDR3, the DNA is TGTGCCACCAGCAGAGATTGGCGGCTAGCGGGAGGCCTGAGGTCAGATACGCAGTATTTT. It codes for CATSRDWRLAGGLRSDTQYF.

This clone was detected a few times. The V call is TRBV12-5, the J call TRBJ1-3, with D possibly matching TRBD1 (5 bases). V was cut by 6 bases and J by 2 bases, with 14 bases left in between. This CDR3 is 15 amino acids long. Germline CDR1 LGHNT, CDR2 FRNRAP. CDR3 DNA: TGTGCTAGTGGCCCGGACGGGGGGGCTGGAAACACCATATATTTT. Its translation is CASGPDGGAGNTIYF.

The J gene is TRBJ1-4, the V gene TRBV5-1; TRBD1 agrees at 7 bases. The CDR3 has 16 residues. The germline V gene encodes CDR1 SGHRS and CDR2 YFSETQ. J was trimmed by 8 bases and V by 4 bases; bases with no gene match: 14. In nucleotides, the CDR3 is TGCGCCAGCAGCGGAGGGGACAGACCCCAAGGAGAAAAACTGTTTTTT. This gives the protein CASSGGDRPQGEKLFF.